The 14 T cell receptor beta chains presented below share a single source sample, sequenced in a study of CD8+CD57+ T cells in acquired aplastic anemia. Patients selected for sequencing had displayed CD8+CD57+ cell expansion by flow cytometry. TCR beta VDJ and CDR3 profiles were obtained from a genomic DNA template. One entry per CDR3 protein results from TCRdb running MiXCR on the reads. Of a few hundred thousand distinct CDR3 sequences in the sample, over 25% were seen once. Source material: sorted CD4+, CD8+, or CD8+CD57+ T cells (not recorded which) from PBMCs. Receptor source: a human donor with aplastic anemia.

The chain is built from TRBV4-2 and TRBJ1-2; maybe TRBD1 (6 bases). V dropped 4 bases and J dropped 3 bases, with 15 bases sitting between them. The CDR3 runs 15 residues. CDR1 LGHNA and CDR2 YNFKEQ come from the germline V gene. CDR3 loop: CASSPRGGPDYGYTF. The CDR3 DNA reads as TGTGCCAGCAGCCCGCGCGGGGGGCCTGACTATGGCTACACCTTC.

This clonotype was seen many times. This sequence joins TRBV19 and TRBJ2-7; 8 nucleotides line up with TRBD1. CDR3 size: 14 residues. From germline, CDR1 is LNHDA and CDR2 SQIVND (reference sequence). The V and J ends lost 6 bases and 3 bases, in that order; junction bases with no gene match: 7. The CDR3: CASRRRDRHYEQYF. The CDR3 DNA reads TGTGCCAGTAGGAGGCGGGACAGGCACTACGAGCAGTACTTC.

CDR3 sequence: CASSLGQLSSGNTIYF. The CDR3 DNA follows: TGTGCCAGCAGCCTGGGGCAGCTCAGCTCTGGAAACACCATATATTTT. This chain connects TRBV2 to TRBJ1-3, with D perhaps matching TRBD1 (5 bases). Germline V gene data show CDR1 as SNHLY and CDR2 as FYNNEI. The CDR3 consists of 16 residues. Deletions cut 6 bases from V and 0 bases from J, with 15 bases between.

This clonotype was seen a single time. The V and J genes are TRBV24-1 and TRBJ1-2, with D perhaps matching TRBD1 (6 bases). With 0 bases removed from V and 4 bases from J, the gap between germline ends came to 14 bases. The length of the CDR3 is 16 residues. The V gene's germline CDR1 is KGHDR and CDR2 SFDVKD. CDR3 amino acids: CATSDLRGGEVYGYTF. Here the CDR3 DNA reads TGTGCCACCAGTGATTTGCGGGGGGGCGAGGTCTATGGCTACACCTTC.

The J gene is TRBJ1-1, the V gene TRBV9; D gene unclear. This CDR3 is built from 15 residues. V dropped 4 bases and J dropped 5 bases, with 18 bases sitting between them. Germline-derived CDR1 and CDR2 are SGDLS and YYNGEE. The CDR3 is CASSPHEGTGTEAFF. CDR3 nucleotides: TGTGCCAGCAGCCCCCATGAGGGAACTGGGACTGAAGCTTTCTTT.

This clonotype came up a few times. V and J are TRBV3-1 and TRBJ1-2; unclear D gene. With 4 bases removed from V and 5 bases from J, the gap between germline ends came to 14 bases. The CDR3 has 14 amino acids. Germline CDR1 is LGHDT and CDR2 is YNNKEL (reference sequence). The CDR3 DNA reads as TGTGCCAGCAGCCCTTCCGGACTGGCATATGGCTACACCTTC. This gives the protein CASSPSGLAYGYTF.

Only a few counts were recorded for this clonotype. Being one base from a much bigger clone, this may be a read error. V gene TRBV19 combines with J gene TRBJ1-2, with TRBD1 matching over 7 bases. Germline V CDR1 and CDR2: LNHDA, SQIVND (reference sequence). V was clipped by 6 bases and J by 3 bases; unmatched bases: 7. CDR3 length: 14 amino acids. The CDR3 reads CASSPRGGHYGYTF. DNA of the CDR3: TGTGCCAGTAGCCCCAGGGGGGGTCACTATGGCTACACCTTC.

As to this clonotype: This may be a read error: a much more frequent sequence differs by one nucleotide. J is TRBJ1-1 and V is TRBV2; the D gene is possibly TRBD1 (5 bases). CDR3 length: 13 residues. V was cut by 0 bases and J by 11 bases, with 13 bases left in between. Germline CDR1 is SNHLY and CDR2 is FYNNEI. The CDR3 DNA follows: TGTGCCAGCAGTGAAGCGCAAGGGGTTGGGGCTTTCTTT. Translating gives CASSEAQGVGAFF.

This clonotype has only one observation. Compared with germline, one end of the junction differs, possibly owing to a read error. The chain combines TRBV2 with TRBJ1-5; a possible D gene is TRBD1 (5 bases). The CDR3 contains 13 residues. Germline loops: CDR1 SNHLY, CDR2 FYNNEI. CDR3 region: CASSLGRNRPQHF. CDR3 DNA: TGTGCCAGCAGCTTGGGGCGAAATCGGCCCCAGCATTTT.

This clonotype was observed a handful of times. The chain carries TRBV7-3 and TRBJ2-5, with D possibly matching TRBD1 (6 bases). V lost 2 bases, J lost 4 bases, and 14 bases lay in between. The CDR3 runs to 15 residues. CDR1 SGHTA and CDR2 FQGTGA come from the germline V gene. CDR3 amino acids: CASSLQQGLGETQYF. CDR3 nucleotides: TGTGCCAGCAGCTTACAGCAGGGGCTGGGAGAGACCCAGTACTTC.

The chain employs TRBV7-9 and TRBJ2-1, with D tentatively TRBD2 (5 bases). CDR3 length equals 16 residues. V was clipped by 2 bases and J by 7 bases, with 18 bases between them. Germline V gene lookup returns CDR1 SEHNR and CDR2 FQNEAQ (reference sequence). CDR3 protein: CASSLSYGKARNEQFF. The CDR3 region has the DNA TGTGCCAGCAGCTTATCTTACGGGAAGGCGAGGAATGAGCAGTTCTTC. Combining the CDR3 with reference TRBV7-9 and TRBJ2-1 gives the whole variable domain DTGVSQNPRHKITKRGQNVTFRCDPISEHNRLYWYRQTLGQGPEFLTYFQNEAQLEKSRLLSDRFSAERPKGSFSTLEIQRTEQGDSAMYLCASSLSYGKARNEQFFGPGTRLTVL.

The gene calls are TRBV10-3 and TRBJ2-7; D is perhaps TRBD1 or TRBD2 (6 bases each). The J call may be mistaken, given a closer DNA end match to TRBJ2-5. The germline V gene has CDR1 ENHRY and CDR2 SYGVKD. The CDR3 covers 14 residues. Written as DNA, the CDR3 is TGTGCCATCAGTAGTCACAGGGAAGCGGGGACCCAGTACTTC. Translated, it gives CAISSHREAGTQYF.

Comment on this clonotype: The junction shows a germline mismatch at one end, possibly a read error. The V and J genes are TRBV4-1 and TRBJ1-2; the D gene is possibly TRBD1 (5 bases). This CDR3 is built from 16 residues. Germline V CDR1 and CDR2: MGHRA, YSYEKL. As DNA, the CDR3 is TGTGCCAGCAGCCAAGGACGAGGGGCTGGAAACTATGGCTACACCTTC. It encodes CASSQGRGAGNYGYTF.

This clonotype was recorded a few times. This chain's CDR3 is CASIHRAMNTEAFF. The CDR3 DNA is TGTGCCTCCATCCACCGCGCCATGAACACTGAAGCTTTCTTT. The chain joins TRBV12-3 or TRBV12-4 to TRBJ1-1; no clear D. The CDR3 covers 14 residues. Trimming stripped 11 bases from V and 0 bases from J, with 16 bases between.